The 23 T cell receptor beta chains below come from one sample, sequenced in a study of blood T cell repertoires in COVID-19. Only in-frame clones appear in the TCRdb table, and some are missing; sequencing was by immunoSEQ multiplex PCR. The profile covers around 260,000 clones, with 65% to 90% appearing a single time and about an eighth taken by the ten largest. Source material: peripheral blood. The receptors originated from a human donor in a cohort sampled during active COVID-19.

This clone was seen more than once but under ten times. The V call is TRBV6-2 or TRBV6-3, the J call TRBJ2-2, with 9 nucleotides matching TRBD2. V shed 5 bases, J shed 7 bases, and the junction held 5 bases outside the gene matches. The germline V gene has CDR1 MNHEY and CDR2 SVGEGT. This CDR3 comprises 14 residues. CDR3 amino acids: CASSLGLALGELFF. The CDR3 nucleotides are TGTGCCAGCAGTCTAGGACTAGCGCTCGGGGAGCTGTTTTTT.

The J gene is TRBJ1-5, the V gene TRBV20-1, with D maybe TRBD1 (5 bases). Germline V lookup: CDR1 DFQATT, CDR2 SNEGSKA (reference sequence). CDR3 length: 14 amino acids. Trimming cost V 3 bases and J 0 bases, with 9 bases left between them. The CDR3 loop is CSASWGNSNQPQHF. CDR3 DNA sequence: TGCAGTGCTAGTTGGGGCAATAGCAATCAGCCCCAGCATTTT.

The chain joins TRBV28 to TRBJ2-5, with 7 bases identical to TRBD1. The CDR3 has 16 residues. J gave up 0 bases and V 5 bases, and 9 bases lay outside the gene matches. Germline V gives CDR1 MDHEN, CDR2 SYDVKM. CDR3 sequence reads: CASSPLTDRNQETQYF. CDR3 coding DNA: TGTGCCAGCAGTCCCTTAACGGACAGGAACCAAGAGACCCAGTACTTC.

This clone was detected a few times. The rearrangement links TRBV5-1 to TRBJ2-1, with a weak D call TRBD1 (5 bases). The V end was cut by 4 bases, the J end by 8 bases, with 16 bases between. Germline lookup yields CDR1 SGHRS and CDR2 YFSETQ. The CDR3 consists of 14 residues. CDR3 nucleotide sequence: TGCGCCAGCAGCGGGGCGATGCCCGTCGATGAGCAGTTCTTC. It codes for CASSGAMPVDEQFF. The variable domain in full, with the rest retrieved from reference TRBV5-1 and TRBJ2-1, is KAGVTQTPRYLIKTRGQQVTLSCSPISGHRSVSWYQQTPGQGLQFLFEYFSETQRNKGNFPGRFSGRQFSNSRSEMNVSTLELGDSALYLCASSGAMPVDEQFFGPGTRLTVL.

The CDR3 DNA is TGTGCCAGCTCACCACGTGCACAGGGGGGGGATTTGGTGCAGTACTTC. This sequence encodes CASSPRAQGGDLVQYF. This rearrangement joins TRBV18 to TRBJ2-7, with D perhaps matching TRBD1 (8 bases). The CDR3 has 16 residues. The germline V and J ends were trimmed by 1 base and 9 bases, with 22 bases remaining between them. Germline lookup yields CDR1 KGHSH and CDR2 LQKENI. Variable domain in full (rest from reference TRBV18 and TRBJ2-7): NAGVMQNPRHLVRRRGQEARLRCSPMKGHSHVYWYRQLPEEGLKFMVYLQKENIIDESGMPKERFSAEFPKEGPSILRIQQVVRGDSAAYFCASSPRAQGGDLVQYFGPGTRLTVT.

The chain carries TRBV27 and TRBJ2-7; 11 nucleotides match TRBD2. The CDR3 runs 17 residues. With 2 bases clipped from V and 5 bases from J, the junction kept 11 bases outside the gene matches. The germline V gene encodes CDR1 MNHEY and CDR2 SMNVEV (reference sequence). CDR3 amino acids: CASSLTSGSSFKNEQYF. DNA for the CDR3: TGTGCCAGCAGTTTAACTAGCGGGAGTTCCTTTAAGAACGAGCAGTACTTC.

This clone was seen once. The CDR3 is CASSTKGAYNEQFF. The CDR3 nucleotides read TGTGCCAGTAGTACAAAAGGGGCATACAATGAGCAGTTCTTC. The J gene is TRBJ2-1, the V gene TRBV19; D possibly corresponds to TRBD1 (5 bases). Germline V lookup: CDR1 LNHDA, CDR2 SQIVND (reference sequence). Trimming removed 4 bases at V and 4 bases at J, with 11 bases between. This CDR3 comprises 14 residues.

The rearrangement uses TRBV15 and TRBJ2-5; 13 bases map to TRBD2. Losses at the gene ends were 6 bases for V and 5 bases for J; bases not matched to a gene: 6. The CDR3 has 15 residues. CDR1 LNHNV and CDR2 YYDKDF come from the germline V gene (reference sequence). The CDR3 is CATRRTSGSSETQYF. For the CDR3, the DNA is TGTGCCACCAGGCGGACTAGCGGGAGTTCTGAGACCCAGTACTTC.

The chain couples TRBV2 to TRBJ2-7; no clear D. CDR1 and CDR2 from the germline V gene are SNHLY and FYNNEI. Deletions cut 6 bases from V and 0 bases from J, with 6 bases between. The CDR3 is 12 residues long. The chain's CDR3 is CASRVSSYEQYF. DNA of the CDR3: TGTGCCAGCAGGGTTAGCTCCTACGAGCAGTACTTC. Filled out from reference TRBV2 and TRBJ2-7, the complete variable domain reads EPEVTQTPSHQVTQMGQEVILRCVPISNHLYFYWYRQILGQKVEFLVSFYNNEISEKSEIFDDQFSVERPDGSNFTLKIRSTKLEDSAMYFCASRVSSYEQYFGPGTRLTVT.

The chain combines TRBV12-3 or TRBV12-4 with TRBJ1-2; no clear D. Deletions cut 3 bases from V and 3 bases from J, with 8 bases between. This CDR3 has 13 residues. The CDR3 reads CASSFPRHYGYTF. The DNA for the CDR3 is TGTGCCAGCAGTTTTCCTCGTCACTATGGCTACACCTTC.

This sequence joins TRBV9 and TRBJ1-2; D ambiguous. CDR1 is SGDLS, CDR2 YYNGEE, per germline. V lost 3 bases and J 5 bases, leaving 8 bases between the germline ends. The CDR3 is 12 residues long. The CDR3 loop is CASSAPTYGYTF. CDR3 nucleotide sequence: TGTGCCAGCAGCGCCCCTACGTATGGCTACACCTTC. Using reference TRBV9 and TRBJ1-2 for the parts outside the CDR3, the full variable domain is DSGVTQTPKHLITATGQRVTLRCSPRSGDLSVYWYQQSLDQGLQFLIQYYNGEERAKGNILERFSAQQFPDLHSELNLSSLELGDSALYFCASSAPTYGYTFGSGTRLTVV.

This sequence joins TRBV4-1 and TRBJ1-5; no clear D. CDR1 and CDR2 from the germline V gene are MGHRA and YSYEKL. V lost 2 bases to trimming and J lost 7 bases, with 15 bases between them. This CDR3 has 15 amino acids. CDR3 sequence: CASSQWTTEDQPQHF. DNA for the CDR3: TGCGCCAGCAGCCAATGGACCACGGAGGACCAGCCCCAGCATTTT.

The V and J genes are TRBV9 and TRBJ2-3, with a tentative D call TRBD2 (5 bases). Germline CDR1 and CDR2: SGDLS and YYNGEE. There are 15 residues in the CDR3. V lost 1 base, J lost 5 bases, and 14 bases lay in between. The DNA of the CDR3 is TGTGCCAGCAGCGTAAGTCCTAGCCCCAGAGATACGCAGTATTTT. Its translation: CASSVSPSPRDTQYF.

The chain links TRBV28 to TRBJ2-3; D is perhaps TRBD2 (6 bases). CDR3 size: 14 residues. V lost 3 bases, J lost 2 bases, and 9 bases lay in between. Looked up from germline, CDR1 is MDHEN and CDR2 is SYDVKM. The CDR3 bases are TGTGCCAGCAGTTTTGGCGGGGACACAGATACGCAGTATTTT. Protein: CASSFGGDTDTQYF.

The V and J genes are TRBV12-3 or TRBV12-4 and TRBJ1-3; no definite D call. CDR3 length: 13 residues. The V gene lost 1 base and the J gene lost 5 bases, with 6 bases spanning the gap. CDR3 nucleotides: TGTGCCAGCAGTTTAGACAGCAGAAACACCATATATTTT. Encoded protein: CASSLDSRNTIYF.

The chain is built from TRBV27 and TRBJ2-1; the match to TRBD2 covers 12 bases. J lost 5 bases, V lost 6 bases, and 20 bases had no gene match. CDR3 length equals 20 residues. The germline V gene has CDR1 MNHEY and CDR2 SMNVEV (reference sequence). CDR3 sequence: CASRALDRILAGGPNNEQFF. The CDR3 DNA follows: TGTGCCAGCAGGGCCCTAGATAGGATTCTAGCGGGAGGGCCTAACAATGAGCAGTTCTTC.

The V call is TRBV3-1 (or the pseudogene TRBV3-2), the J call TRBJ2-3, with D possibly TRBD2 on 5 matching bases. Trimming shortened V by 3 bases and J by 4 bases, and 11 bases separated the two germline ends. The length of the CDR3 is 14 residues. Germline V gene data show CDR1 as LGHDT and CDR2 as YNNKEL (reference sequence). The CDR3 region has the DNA TGTGCCAGCAGCCACGTACTAGTTCCAGATACGCAGTATTTT. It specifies CASSHVLVPDTQYF.

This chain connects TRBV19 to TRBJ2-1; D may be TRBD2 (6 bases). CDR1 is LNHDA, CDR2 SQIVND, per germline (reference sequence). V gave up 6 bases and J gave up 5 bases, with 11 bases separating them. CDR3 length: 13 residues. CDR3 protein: CASRPGRHNEQFF. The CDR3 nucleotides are TGTGCCAGTAGACCCGGGAGACACAATGAGCAGTTCTTC. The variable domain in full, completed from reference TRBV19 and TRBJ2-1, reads DGGITQSPKYLFRKEGQNVTLSCEQNLNHDAMYWYRQDPGQGLRLIYYSQIVNDFQKGDIAEGYSVSREKKESFPLTVTSAQKNPTAFYLCASRPGRHNEQFFGPGTRLTVL.

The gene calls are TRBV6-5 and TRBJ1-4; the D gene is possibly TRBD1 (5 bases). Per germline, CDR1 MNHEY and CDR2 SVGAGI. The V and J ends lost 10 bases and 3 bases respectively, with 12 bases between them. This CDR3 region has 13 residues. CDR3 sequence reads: CATNRMPNEKLFF. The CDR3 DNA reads TGTGCCACCAACAGGATGCCTAATGAAAAACTGTTTTTT.

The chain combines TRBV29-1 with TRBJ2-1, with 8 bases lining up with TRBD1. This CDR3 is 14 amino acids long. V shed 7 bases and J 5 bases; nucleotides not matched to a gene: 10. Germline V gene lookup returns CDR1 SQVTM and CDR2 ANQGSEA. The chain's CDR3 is CSGTNTGGNNEQFF. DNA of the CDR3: TGCAGCGGTACGAATACAGGGGGGAACAATGAGCAGTTCTTC.

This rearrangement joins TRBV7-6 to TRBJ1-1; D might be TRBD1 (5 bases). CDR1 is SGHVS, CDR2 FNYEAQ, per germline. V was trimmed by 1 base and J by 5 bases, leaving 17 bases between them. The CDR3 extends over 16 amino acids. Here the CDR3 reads CASSLDVGTGETEAFF. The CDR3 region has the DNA TGTGCCAGCAGCTTAGATGTGGGGACGGGAGAGACTGAAGCTTTCTTT.

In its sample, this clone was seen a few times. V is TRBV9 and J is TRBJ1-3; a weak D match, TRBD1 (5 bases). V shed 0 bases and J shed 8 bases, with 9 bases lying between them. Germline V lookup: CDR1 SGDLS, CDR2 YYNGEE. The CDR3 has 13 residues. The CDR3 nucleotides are TGTGCCAGCAGCGTAGGTTCGGGGGACACCATATATTTT. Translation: CASSVGSGDTIYF. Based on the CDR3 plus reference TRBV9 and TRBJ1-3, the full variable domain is DSGVTQTPKHLITATGQRVTLRCSPRSGDLSVYWYQQSLDQGLQFLIQYYNGEERAKGNILERFSAQQFPDLHSELNLSSLELGDSALYFCASSVGSGDTIYFGEGSWLTVV.

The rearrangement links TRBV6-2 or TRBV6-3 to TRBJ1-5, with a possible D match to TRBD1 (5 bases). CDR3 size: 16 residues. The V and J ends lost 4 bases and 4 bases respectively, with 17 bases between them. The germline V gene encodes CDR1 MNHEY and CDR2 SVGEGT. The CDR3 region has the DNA TGTGCCAGCAGTTCGGGTCTAGGGGTACTAAATCAGCCCCAGCATTTT. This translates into CASSSGLGVLNQPQHF.